This entry concerns a single T cell receptor (beta chain). The CDR3 has 14 amino acids. Per germline, CDR1 SGHRS and CDR2 YFSETQ. Trimming left V 2 bases short and J 6 bases short, with 14 bases between. The entry originates in a study of blood T cell repertoires in COVID-19. Assay: immunoSEQ multiplex PCR; the TCRdb copy retains only in-frame clones and omits some. In the table there are under 300,000 clones, more than 85% of which are singletons. The sequenced sample consisted of peripheral blood. The genes are TRBV5-1 and TRBJ1-2; D call uncertain. The TCR sequence derives from a young man with active or convalescent COVID-19. CDR3 nucleotide sequence: TGCGCCAGCAGCTTTCGGGAGAAATACGATGGCTACACCTTC. Translation gives CASSFREKYDGYTF.